This T cell receptor (beta chain) was retrieved from a study of blood T cell repertoires in COVID-19 (dated by TCRdb to between 2020 and 2021). In the study overall: Samples from collaborators originated in the United States, Italy and Spain and spanned both the acute and convalescent phases of COVID-19. Nearly every sample came with metadata listing a de-identified subject ID, COVID-19 status, age in years and sex. A freely available public database, intended as a resource for researchers studying the immune response to SARS-CoV-2, is where the repertoires were released. The dataset comprised deeply sampled blood TCRbeta repertoires from subjects exposed to, actively infected with, or recovered from COVID-19. The samples were drawn from two sources: the first 160 participants of the ongoing ImmuneRACE study, and about 1,300 subjects contributed by 6 global collaborators. Where available, HLA class I and class II types were obtained from metadata supplied by the sample provider rather than from assay-based typing. The prospective study material was composed of cDNA or gDNA derived from T cells, B-cell-depleted T cells, or PBMCs. Summary of the overall study and its limitations: How much clinical and demographic metadata was included differed by source and by participant, and the metadata was provided uncurated.

From the cysteine up to the phenylalanine, the CDR3 has a length of 14 residues. The entry retains the CDR3 DNA only, 42 bases that are in frame from base 1. Per the germline V gene, SNHLY is the CDR1 and FYNNEI is the CDR2. Germline trimming: 5 bases from V, 0 bases from J; junction bases outside gene matches: 1. Notes on this clone: Its recognized antigen is unknown. Qualities for individual bases were not recorded, and no much larger clone is one base off.

TCRbeta CDR3 regions were amplified from genomic DNA using the immunoSEQ Assay, a bias-controlled multiplex PCR. On the study's bioinformatics: The number of nucleated cells in each sample was estimated from the amplification of reference gene primers within the assay. Sequence reads were collapsed and filtered to measure the absolute abundance of every unique TCRbeta CDR3 rearrangement. For each sample, productive Simpson clonality was calculated by taking the square root of Simpson's diversity index across productive rearrangements. The table was pulled from immuneACCESS by TCRdb, which kept in-frame rearrangements only. Such tables lose some clones; where checked, under half of the loss comes from unresolved V genes, and the rest has no known cause. V, J and clone size derive from that table, while D and trimming were established from the DNA sequence. The sample contains approximately 260,000 clones, around 78% of them found a single time. The ten biggest clones cover about 4.5% of the sample.

Samples from volunteer blood donors who had recovered from COVID-19 were contributed by a second Seattle source. Whole blood was collected in K2EDTA tubes by collaborating institutions according to the institutions' own protocols. For TCRbeta analysis, collaborator samples were shipped as frozen whole blood, as isolated PBMCs, or as DNA extracted from either sample type. The chain is encoded by TRBV2 joined to TRBJ2-5, with 9 bases matching TRBD2. Sequences were obtained from peripheral blood. This receptor was taken from a man in his 60s who had recovered from COVID-19. The CDR3 protein sequence reads: CASSSGRYQETQYF. The DNA is TGTGCCAGCAGTAGCGGGAGGTACCAAGAGACCCAGTACTTC.